This T cell receptor (beta chain) appears in the sequencing data of a study of HIV-infected patients and healthy controls. Background on the study: After three months of therapy, CD4 counts rose modestly but significantly in about 90% of the 16 patients.

All unsorted peripheral T cells were captured because whole blood was used without fractionation. RNA came from under 3 ml of peripheral blood. CDR3 length: 14 residues. CDR1 SSHAT and CDR2 FNYEAQ come from the germline V gene (reference sequence). V lost 2 bases and J 4 bases, leaving 8 bases between the germline ends. Alpha and beta constant-region primers primed reverse transcription of 500 to 550 ng RNA. Alpha and beta chain libraries were made separately by chain-specific third strand synthesis with multiplexing indices. TCRdb independently ran MiXCR on the 5' RACE reads; one entry per CDR3 protein. The table has approximately 11,000 distinct CDR3 sequences, about 10% seen once. This clonotype appeared many times.

The receptor's source is an adult with HIV infection. The sample in question was blood, obtained before antiretroviral therapy. The chain uses TRBV7-7 and TRBJ2-2; D possibly matches TRBD1 or TRBD2 (5 bases each). DNA of the CDR3: TGTGCCAGCAGCTTAACCGGGGCCACCGGGGAGCTGTTTTTT. Amino acids: CASSLTGATGELFF.